Sequencing of this T cell receptor beta chain was carried out in a study of identical twins. Study results and limitations: High-abundance cord blood beta clonotypes had fewer insertions; memory repertoires showed none. Within beta out-of-frame sequences, the excess sharing observed between twins was weaker.

The V end lost 4 bases, the J end lost 5 bases, and 11 bases lay between the germline ends. Germline V gene data show CDR1 as SQVTM and CDR2 as ANQGSEA. CDR3 length equals 12 residues. Each CDR3 protein gets one entry after TCRdb re-called the 5' RACE reads with MiXCR. This table has a few hundred thousand distinct CDR3 sequences, roughly 10% appearing once. This clonotype was counted ten times or more. Its specificity is unknown. V and J are TRBV29-1 and TRBJ1-1; D possibly corresponds to TRBD1 (5 bases). Sequenced material: naive T cells sorted from blood. The source of this sequence is a woman between 45 and 65 years old in good health. The CDR3 region is CSVVAGRTEAFF. The CDR3 coding sequence is TGCAGCGTTGTGGCAGGGAGGACTGAAGCTTTCTTT. Together with reference TRBV29-1 and TRBJ1-1, the CDR3 gives the full variable domain: SAVISQKPSRDICQRGTSLTIQCQVDSQVTMMFWYRQQPGQSLTLIATANQGSEATYESGFVIDKFPISRPNLTFSTLTVSNMSPEDSSIYLCSVVAGRTEAFFGQGTRLTVV.